This TCR beta chain appears in the sequencing data of a study of identical twins. Unmatched junction bases numbered 6, after V lost 4 bases and J lost 5 bases. The CDR3 is made up of 14 amino acids. Germline V gene data show CDR1 as SGHRS and CDR2 as YFSETQ. From the 5' RACE reads, TCRdb called clonotypes with MiXCR, one entry per CDR3 protein. This table has 350,000 to 500,000 distinct CDR3 sequences, around 20% appearing once. Sequenced material: naive T cells sorted from blood. The V call is TRBV5-1, the J call TRBJ2-7, with TRBD1 matching 10 bases. The clonotype was recovered from a man aged 45-65 years in good health. Here the CDR3 reads CASSRGTGVDEQYF. The CDR3 bases are TGCGCCAGCAGCAGGGGGACAGGGGTCGACGAGCAGTACTTC.